Listed below are T cell receptor beta chains from one sample, sequenced in a study of cytomegalovirus exposure and HLA in healthy donors. The method was immunoSEQ multiplex PCR; TCRdb's version includes in-frame clones alone and lacks a portion of them. This sample's table has over 50,000 clones. The material sequenced was PBMCs. The receptors originated from a man between 45 and 60 years old in good health and CMV-seropositive. Both conserved end residues are part of each CDR3. A D gene is named only where the DNA matches it firmly.

D gene	V gene	J gene	CDR3 protein	CDR3 DNA
.	TRBV5-5	TRBJ1-1	CASSLDSLLMNTEAFF	TGTGCCAGCAGCTTGGACAGCCTATTAATGAACACTGAAGCTTTCTTT
.	TRBV11-2	TRBJ2-1	CASSLEPGDNEQFF	TGTGCCAGCAGCTTAGAACCGGGGGACAATGAGCAGTTCTTC
TRBD1	TRBV30	TRBJ1-1	CACLDAAGGRTEAFF	TGTGCCTGCCTCGACGCCGCAGGGGGGCGCACTGAAGCTTTCTTT
.	TRBV25-1	TRBJ2-5	CASSEYTYHQETQYF	TGTGCCAGCAGTGAATACACCTATCATCAAGAGACCCAGTACTTC